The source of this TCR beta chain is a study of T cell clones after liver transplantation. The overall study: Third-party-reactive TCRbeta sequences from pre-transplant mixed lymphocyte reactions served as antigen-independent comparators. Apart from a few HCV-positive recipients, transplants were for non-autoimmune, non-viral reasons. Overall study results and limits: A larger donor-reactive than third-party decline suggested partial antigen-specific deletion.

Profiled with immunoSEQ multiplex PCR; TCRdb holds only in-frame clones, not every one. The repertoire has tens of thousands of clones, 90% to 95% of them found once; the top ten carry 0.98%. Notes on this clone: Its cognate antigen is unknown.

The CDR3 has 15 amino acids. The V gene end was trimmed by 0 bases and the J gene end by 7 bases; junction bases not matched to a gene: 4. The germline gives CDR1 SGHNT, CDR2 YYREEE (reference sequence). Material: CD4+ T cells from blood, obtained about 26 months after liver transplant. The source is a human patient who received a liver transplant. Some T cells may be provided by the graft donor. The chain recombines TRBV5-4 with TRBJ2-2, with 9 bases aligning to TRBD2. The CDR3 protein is CASSLVGGRGGELFF. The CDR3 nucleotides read TGTGCCAGCAGCTTGGTTGGCGGGAGGGGCGGGGAGCTGTTTTTT.